Below are 10 T cell receptor beta chains sequenced from a single sample in a study of beta chain features in type 1 diabetes. Study-level results: TCRB CDR3s were moderately but significantly shorter in Type 1 diabetes patients in all four CD4+ subsets.

TCRB transcripts that were expressed got sequenced, as all of the isolated RNA had been reverse transcribed. Repertoires were generated with immunoSEQ multiplex PCR, while TCRdb's copy carries only in-frame clones and drops some. The sample yields around 240,000 clones, more than 15% seen once. Their specific antigens are unknown. Sequences were obtained from naive CD4+ T cells from blood. The receptors were sampled from a man aged 25 to 40 with type 1 diabetes.

This clone was seen more than once but under ten times. CDR3 nucleotide sequence: TGTGCCAGCAGCCCCCGAGTAGGCGGGAGGAGGGAGACCCAGTACTTC. Protein: CASSPRVGGRRETQYF. The rearrangement uses TRBV9 and TRBJ2-5; 8 bases are shared with TRBD2. Looked up from germline, CDR1 is SGDLS and CDR2 is YYNGEE. V lost 4 bases and J lost 5; bases outside the gene matches: 13. CDR3 length equals 16 residues.

The V call is TRBV15, the J call TRBJ1-2; 9 positions match TRBD1. V lost 0 bases and J lost 6; bases outside the gene matches: 11. Germline loops: CDR1 LNHNV, CDR2 YYDKDF (reference sequence). The CDR3 has 17 amino acids. CDR3 nucleotides: TGTGCCACCAGCAGAGATAAATGGGGACAGGGAAGGGATGGCTACACCTTC. Its protein is CATSRDKWGQGRDGYTF.

This clone was recorded a few times. The J gene is TRBJ2-3, the V gene TRBV2; 15 positions agree with TRBD2. The V gene end was trimmed by 10 bases and the J gene end by 8 bases; junction bases not matched to a gene: 4. There are 13 residues in the CDR3. In germline, CDR1 is SNHLY, CDR2 FYNNEI. For the CDR3, the DNA is TGTGCCAATACGGGACTAGCGGGAGGTACGCAGTATTTT. This sequence encodes CANTGLAGGTQYF.

J is TRBJ2-3 and V is TRBV29-1; no reliable D call. The CDR3 totals 12 residues. CDR1 and CDR2 from the germline V gene are SQVTM and ANQGSEA. V was cut by 7 bases and J by 1 base, with 9 bases left in between. DNA of the CDR3: TGCAGCGCGAGTGGGGGCACAGATACGCAGTATTTT. The encoded protein is CSASGGTDTQYF.

The chain couples TRBV30 to TRBJ2-7; possible D gene TRBD1, 6 bases. CDR1 is GTSNPN, CDR2 SVGIG, per germline (reference sequence). This CDR3 is 13 amino acids long. The V end was cut by 0 bases, the J end by 7 bases, with 13 bases between. DNA for the CDR3: TGTGCCTGGAGTGTACAGGGTGTCTGGGAGCAGTACTTC. It specifies CAWSVQGVWEQYF. Variable domain in full (rest from reference TRBV30 and TRBJ2-7): SQTIHQWPATLVQPVGSPLSLECTVEGTSNPNLYWYRQAAGRGLQLLFYSVGIGQISSEVPQNLSASRPQDRQFILSSKKLLLSDSGFYLCAWSVQGVWEQYFGPGTRLTVT.

In this sample, this clone turned up a few times. The DNA of the CDR3 is TGTGCCAGCAGCTTCCACTGGGACAGGGGAAACATTCAGTACTTC. It yields the protein CASSFHWDRGNIQYF. This chain uses TRBV7-2 with TRBJ2-4; 10 bases fit TRBD1. The ends lost 3 bases at V and 6 bases at J; junction bases unmatched: 5. CDR3 length: 15 amino acids. The germline CDR1 and CDR2 sequences are SGHTA and FQGNSA.

This clone occurred a few times. J is TRBJ2-1 and V is TRBV14; 10 bases line up with TRBD2. The CDR3 is made up of 17 amino acids. CDR1 and CDR2 (germline): SGHDN, FVKESK. J was trimmed by 0 bases and V by 3 bases; bases with no gene match: 5. CDR3 sequence reads: CASSQRAGGPSYNEQFF. The DNA for the CDR3 is TGTGCCAGCAGCCAGCGAGCGGGAGGGCCCTCCTACAATGAGCAGTTCTTC.

The chain recombines TRBV7-2 with TRBJ2-5; D possibly corresponds to TRBD1 (6 bases). Germline loops: CDR1 SGHTA, CDR2 FQGNSA. V was pared by 5 bases and J by 4 bases, with 14 bases between. CDR3 length: 14 amino acids. CDR3 in amino acids: CASSPVRGGETQYF. The CDR3 DNA reads TGTGCCAGCAGCCCCGTCAGGGGTGGAGAGACCCAGTACTTC.

In its sample, this clone was seen a few times. This rearrangement joins TRBV29-1 to TRBJ2-1; 8 nucleotides agree with TRBD2. The germline gives CDR1 SQVTM, CDR2 ANQGSEA. The CDR3 is made up of 14 amino acids. The J segment lost 3 bases and the V segment lost 2 bases, leaving 3 bases of the junction unmatched. The CDR3 DNA is TGCAGCGTTGAAAGCGGGAGTAACTACAATGAGCAGTTCTTC. Protein product: CSVESGSNYNEQFF.

The gene calls are TRBV29-1 and TRBJ2-5, with a possible D match to TRBD2 (5 bases). V lost 6 bases to trimming and J lost 5 bases, with 19 bases between them. There are 14 residues in the CDR3. Per germline, CDR1 SQVTM and CDR2 ANQGSEA. The DNA for the CDR3 is TGCAGCGTCCGTGGGCTAGCTATCGGCGAGACCCAGTACTTC. This encodes CSVRGLAIGETQYF.